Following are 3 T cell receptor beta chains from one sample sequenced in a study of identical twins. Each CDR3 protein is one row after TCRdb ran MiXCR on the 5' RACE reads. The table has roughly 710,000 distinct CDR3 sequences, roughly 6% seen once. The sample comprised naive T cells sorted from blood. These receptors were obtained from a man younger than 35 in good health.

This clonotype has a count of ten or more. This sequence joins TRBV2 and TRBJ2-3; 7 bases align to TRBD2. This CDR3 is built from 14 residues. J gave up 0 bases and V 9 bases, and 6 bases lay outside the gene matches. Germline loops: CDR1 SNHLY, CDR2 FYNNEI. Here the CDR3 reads CASRLAYSTDTQYF. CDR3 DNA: TGTGCCAGTAGACTAGCATACAGCACAGATACGCAGTATTTT.

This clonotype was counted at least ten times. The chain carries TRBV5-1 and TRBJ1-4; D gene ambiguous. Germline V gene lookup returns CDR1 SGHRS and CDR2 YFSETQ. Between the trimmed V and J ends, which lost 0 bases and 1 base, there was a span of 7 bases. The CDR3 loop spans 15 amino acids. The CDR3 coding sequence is TGCGCCAGCAGCTTGGGGACCGTAACTAATGAAAAACTGTTTTTT. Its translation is CASSLGTVTNEKLFF.

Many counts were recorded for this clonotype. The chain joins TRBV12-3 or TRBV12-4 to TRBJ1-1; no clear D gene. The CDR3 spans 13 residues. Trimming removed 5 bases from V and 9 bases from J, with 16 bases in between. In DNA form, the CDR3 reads TGTGCCAGCAGTCGCCCCTCGATGGCTAAAGCTTTCTTT. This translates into CASSRPSMAKAFF.